This TCR beta chain was profiled in a study of cytomegalovirus exposure and HLA in healthy donors. Use of 60 Vbeta and 13 Jbeta primers characterized the PCR. Clones were read by immunoSEQ multiplex PCR, and TCRdb kept only the in-frame ones, dropping some. In the table there are approximately 100,000 clones, roughly four fifths of which are singletons. Points on this clone: Its antigen remains unknown.

Study results and caveats: An ancestry cluster, one associated with Asian ancestry, reportedly showed fewer N-insertions than the 666-donor mean in a later analysis.

The germline V gene encodes CDR1 SGHNT and CDR2 YYREEE (reference sequence). The CDR3 is 14 residues long. V shed 0 bases and J shed 3 bases, with 9 bases lying between them. This chain links TRBV5-4 with TRBJ2-5, with TRBD1 as a possible D gene (6 bases). Sample: PBMCs. This receptor was identified in a male donor in good health and CMV-seropositive. The CDR3 region is CASSLEAGEETQYF. CDR3 sequence (DNA): TGTGCCAGCAGCTTGGAGGCAGGGGAAGAGACCCAGTACTTC.